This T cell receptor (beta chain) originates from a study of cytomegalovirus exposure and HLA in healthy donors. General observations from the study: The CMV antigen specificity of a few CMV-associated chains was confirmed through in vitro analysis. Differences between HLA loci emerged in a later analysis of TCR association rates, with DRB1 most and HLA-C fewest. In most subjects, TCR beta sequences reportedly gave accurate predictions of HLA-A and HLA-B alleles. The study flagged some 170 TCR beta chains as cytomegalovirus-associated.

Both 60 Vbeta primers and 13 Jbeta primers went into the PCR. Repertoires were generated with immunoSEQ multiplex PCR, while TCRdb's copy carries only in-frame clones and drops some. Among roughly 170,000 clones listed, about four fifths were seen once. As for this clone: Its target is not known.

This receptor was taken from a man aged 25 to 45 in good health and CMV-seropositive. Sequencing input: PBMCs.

The CDR3 DNA reads as TGTGCCAGTAGTGACCCGACAGGGTCCATCTATGGCTACACCTTC. Translating gives CASSDPTGSIYGYTF. This rearrangement joins TRBV19 to TRBJ1-2; 7 nucleotides line up with TRBD1. Germline lookup yields CDR1 LNHDA and CDR2 SQIVND (reference sequence). Germline trimming cut 5 bases from V and 4 bases from J; bases unmatched to any gene: 10. This CDR3 contains 15 residues.